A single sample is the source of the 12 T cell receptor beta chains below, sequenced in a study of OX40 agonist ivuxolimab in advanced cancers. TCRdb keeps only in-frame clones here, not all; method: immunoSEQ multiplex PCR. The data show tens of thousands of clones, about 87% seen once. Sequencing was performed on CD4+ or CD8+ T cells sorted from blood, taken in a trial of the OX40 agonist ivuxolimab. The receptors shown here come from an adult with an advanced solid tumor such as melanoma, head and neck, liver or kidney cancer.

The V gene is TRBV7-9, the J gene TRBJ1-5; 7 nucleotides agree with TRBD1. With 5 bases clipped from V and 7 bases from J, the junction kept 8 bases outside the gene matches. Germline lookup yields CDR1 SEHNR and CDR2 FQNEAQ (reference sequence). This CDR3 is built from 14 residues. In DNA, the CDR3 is TGTGCCAGCAGCCCCTTAACAGGGGTACAGCCCCAGCATTTT. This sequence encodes CASSPLTGVQPQHF.

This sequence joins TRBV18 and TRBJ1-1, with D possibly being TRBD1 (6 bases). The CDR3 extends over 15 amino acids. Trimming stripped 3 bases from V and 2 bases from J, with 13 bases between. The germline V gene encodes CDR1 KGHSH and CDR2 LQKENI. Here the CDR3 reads CASSPARTDNTEAFF. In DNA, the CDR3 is TGTGCCAGCTCACCTGCCCGGACAGACAACACTGAAGCTTTCTTT.

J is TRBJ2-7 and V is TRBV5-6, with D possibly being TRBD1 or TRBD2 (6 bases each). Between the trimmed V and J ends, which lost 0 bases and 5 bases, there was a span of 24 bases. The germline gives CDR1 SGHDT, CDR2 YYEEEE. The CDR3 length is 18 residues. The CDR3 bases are TGTGCCAGCAGCTTGGATACGTGGAGGGGGGCCTTTACCGACGAGCAGTACTTC. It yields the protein CASSLDTWRGAFTDEQYF.

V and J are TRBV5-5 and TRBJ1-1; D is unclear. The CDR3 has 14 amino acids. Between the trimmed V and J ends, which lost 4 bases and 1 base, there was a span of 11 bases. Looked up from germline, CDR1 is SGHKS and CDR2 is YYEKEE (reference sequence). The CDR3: CASSQQTSNTEAFF. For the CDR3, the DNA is TGTGCCAGCAGCCAACAGACGTCGAACACTGAAGCTTTCTTT.

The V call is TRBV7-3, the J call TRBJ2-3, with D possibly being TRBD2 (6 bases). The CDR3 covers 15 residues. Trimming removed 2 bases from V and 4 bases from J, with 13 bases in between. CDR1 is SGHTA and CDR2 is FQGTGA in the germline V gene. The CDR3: CASSLVGSVADTQYF. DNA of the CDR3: TGTGCCAGCAGCTTAGTCGGGAGTGTGGCAGATACGCAGTATTTT.

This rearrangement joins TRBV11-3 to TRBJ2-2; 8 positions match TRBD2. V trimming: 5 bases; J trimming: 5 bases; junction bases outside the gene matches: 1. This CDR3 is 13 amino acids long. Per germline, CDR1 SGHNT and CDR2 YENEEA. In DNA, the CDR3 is TGTGCCAGCAGCCCGGGGGGGACCGGGGAGCTGTTTTTT. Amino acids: CASSPGGTGELFF.

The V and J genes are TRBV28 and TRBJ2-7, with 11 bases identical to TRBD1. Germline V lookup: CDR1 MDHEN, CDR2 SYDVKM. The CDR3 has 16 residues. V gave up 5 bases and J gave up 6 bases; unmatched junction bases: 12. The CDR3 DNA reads TGTGCCAGCAGTAAAGCCAAAGGGACAGGGGGAACCGAGCAGTACTTC. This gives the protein CASSKAKGTGGTEQYF.

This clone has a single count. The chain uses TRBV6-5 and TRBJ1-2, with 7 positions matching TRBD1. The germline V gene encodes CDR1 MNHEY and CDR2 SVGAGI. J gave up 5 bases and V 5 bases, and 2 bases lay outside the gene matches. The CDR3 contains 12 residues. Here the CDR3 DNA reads TGTGCCAGCAGTGGGACAGAATATGGCTACACCTTC. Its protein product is CASSGTEYGYTF.

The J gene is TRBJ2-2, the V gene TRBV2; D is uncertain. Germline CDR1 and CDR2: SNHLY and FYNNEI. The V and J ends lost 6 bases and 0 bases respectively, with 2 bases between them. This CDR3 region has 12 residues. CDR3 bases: TGTGCCAGCAGATCGAACACCGGGGAGCTGTTTTTT. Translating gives CASRSNTGELFF.

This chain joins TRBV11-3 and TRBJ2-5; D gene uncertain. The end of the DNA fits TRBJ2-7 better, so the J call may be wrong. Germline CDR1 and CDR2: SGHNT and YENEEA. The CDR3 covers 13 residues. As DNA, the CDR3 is TGTGCCAGCAGCTTGTCCAGCAATCACGAGCAGTACTTC. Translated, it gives CASSLSSNHEQYF.

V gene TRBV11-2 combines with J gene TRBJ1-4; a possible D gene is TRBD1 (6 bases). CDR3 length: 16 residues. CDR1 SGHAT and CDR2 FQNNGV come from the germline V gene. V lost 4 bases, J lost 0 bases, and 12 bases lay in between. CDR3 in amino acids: CASSSLRGPTNEKLFF. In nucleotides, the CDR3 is TGTGCCAGCAGCTCCCTACGGGGGCCAACTAATGAAAAACTGTTTTTT. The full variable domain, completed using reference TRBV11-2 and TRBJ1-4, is EAGVAQSPRYKIIEKRQSVAFWCNPISGHATLYWYQQILGQGPKLLIQFQNNGVVDDSQLPKDRFSAERLKGVDSTLKIQPAKLEDSAVYLCASSSLRGPTNEKLFFGSGTQLSVL.

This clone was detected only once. CDR3 protein: CASSADRVPNYGYTF. The CDR3 coding sequence is TGTGCCAGCAGTGCGGACAGGGTTCCTAACTATGGCTACACCTTC. The chain couples TRBV6-1 to TRBJ1-2, with TRBD1 matching over 8 bases. The V segment lost 4 bases and the J segment 0 bases; nucleotides outside the gene matches: 4. This CDR3 comprises 15 residues. Germline values: CDR1 MNHNS, CDR2 SASEGT.